This record looks at one T cell receptor (beta chain) sequence and its context. Study processing details: Amplification of reference gene primers was used by the study to estimate nucleated cell counts. Method: immunoSEQ multiplex PCR; TCRdb's copy keeps in-frame clones and lacks some. D and trimming come from the DNA, and the V and J calls and clone size come from that table. The data contain roughly 260,000 clones, 88% of them singletons. This entry belongs to a study of blood T cell repertoires in COVID-19. Across the whole study: The samples span acute and convalescent COVID-19 from the United States, Italy and Spain. T cells, B-cell-depleted T cells, or PBMCs provided the cDNA or gDNA that served as material.

The source of this sequence is a man between 60 and 75 years old who had recovered from COVID-19. The sample taken for sequencing was peripheral blood.

This CDR3 is CASSQGQGSYGYTF. CDR3 DNA: TGTGCCAGCAGCCAAGGACAGGGTAGCTATGGCTACACCTTC. The V and J genes are TRBV7-8 and TRBJ1-2, with 8 bases fitting TRBD1. V shed 5 bases, J shed 4 bases, and the junction held 6 bases outside the gene matches. This CDR3 is 14 amino acids long. Germline CDR1 reads SGHVS; CDR2 reads FQNEAQ.